A single sample is the source of the 10 T cell receptor beta chains below, sequenced in a study of blood T cell repertoires in COVID-19. The repertoire was sequenced with immunoSEQ multiplex PCR; TCRdb's copy has only in-frame clones and lacks some. The sample lists about 200,000 clones, roughly 90% occurring once. Sequencing was carried out using peripheral blood. The receptor set was obtained from a man aged 60 to 75 with COVID-19, enrolled during active disease.

The gene calls are TRBV2 and TRBJ1-6; 8 positions agree with TRBD1. Germline V gene sequence: CDR1 SNHLY, CDR2 FYNNEI. With V trimmed by 4 bases and J by 8 bases, 7 bases remained unmatched. This CDR3 contains 15 residues. As DNA, the CDR3 is TGTGCCAGCAGTGGGACAGGGTCAGGGGATTCACCCCTCCACTTT. It is translated as CASSGTGSGDSPLHF.

In nucleotides, the CDR3 is TGTGCCAGCAGCTTAGCGTTTTACAATGAGCAGTTCTTC. Its protein product is CASSLAFYNEQFF. The V gene is TRBV11-2, the J gene TRBJ2-1; D gene uncertain. Germline V lookup: CDR1 SGHAT, CDR2 FQNNGV. Trimming cost V 1 base and J 4 bases, with 5 bases left between them. The CDR3 contains 13 residues.

The chain uses TRBV27 and TRBJ2-5, with a tentative D call TRBD2 (6 bases). The germline CDR1 and CDR2 sequences are MNHEY and SMNVEV (reference sequence). V was shortened by 3 bases and J by 1 base, with 12 bases between the two germline ends. The CDR3 consists of 15 residues. The DNA of the CDR3 is TGTGCCAGCAGTTTCTATCGGGACTCCCAAGAGACCCAGTACTTC. This codes for CASSFYRDSQETQYF.

The rearrangement joins TRBV4-1 to TRBJ2-5; no definite D call. This CDR3 contains 13 residues. Germline values: CDR1 MGHRA, CDR2 YSYEKL. Trimming stripped 4 bases from V and 1 base from J, with 7 bases between. The CDR3 reads CASSPGGQETQYF. The CDR3 DNA reads as TGCGCCAGCAGCCCCGGCGGCCAAGAGACCCAGTACTTC.

The rearrangement links TRBV27 to TRBJ2-1, with 14 bases aligning to TRBD2. The germline V gene has CDR1 MNHEY and CDR2 SMNVEV (reference sequence). The CDR3 has 18 residues. Trimming removed 8 bases from V and 0 bases from J; junction bases left unmatched: 9. The CDR3 sequence: CASVNTGTSGSSYNEQFF. CDR3 DNA: TGTGCCAGCGTTAATACCGGGACTAGCGGGAGCTCCTACAATGAGCAGTTCTTC.

With regard to this clone: An end of the junction differs from the germline gene, which may be a read error. Other nucleotide sequences in the sample specify the same CDR3. The chain links TRBV18 to TRBJ2-7; 10 bases align to TRBD1. Germline V gives CDR1 KGHSH, CDR2 LQKENI. This CDR3 comprises 14 residues. In DNA form, the CDR3 reads TGTGCCAGCTCTCCCCGGGACAGGGGCTACGAGCAGTACTTT. Its protein product is CASSPRDRGYEQYF.

This clone occurred many times. The chain recombines TRBV6-5 with TRBJ1-2, with TRBD1 identical over 7 bases. V lost 6 bases, J lost 7 bases, and 8 bases stayed unmatched. The CDR3 is 13 residues long. Germline values: CDR1 MNHEY, CDR2 SVGAGI. The CDR3 protein is CASRMTGSPGYTF. CDR3 sequence (DNA): TGTGCCAGCAGGATGACAGGGTCACCTGGCTACACCTTC.

This chain connects TRBV29-1 to TRBJ2-2; tentatively, D is TRBD2 (7 bases). From germline, CDR1 is SQVTM and CDR2 ANQGSEA. The V gene lost 0 bases and the J gene lost 6 bases, with 17 bases spanning the gap. This CDR3 has 16 residues. CDR3 in amino acids: CSVEDRSQGRAGELFF. Here the CDR3 DNA reads TGCAGCGTTGAAGATAGAAGCCAGGGGAGGGCCGGGGAGCTGTTTTTT.

This sequence joins TRBV28 and TRBJ2-4, with D perhaps matching TRBD2 (6 bases). Per the germline V gene, CDR1 is MDHEN and CDR2 is SYDVKM. V lost 5 bases and J 4 bases, leaving 18 bases between the germline ends. This CDR3 is built from 16 residues. In DNA, the CDR3 is TGTGCCAGCAGTCCAGGGACTGCGAGACAAAAAAACATTCAGTACTTC. Its translation: CASSPGTARQKNIQYF. Filled out from reference TRBV28 and TRBJ2-4, the complete variable domain reads DVKVTQSSRYLVKRTGEKVFLECVQDMDHENMFWYRQDPGLGLRLIYFSYDVKMKEKGDIPEGYSVSREKKERFSLILESASTNQTSMYLCASSPGTARQKNIQYFGAGTRLSVL.

The chain has TRBV2 and TRBJ2-7; 7 nucleotides line up with TRBD2. Germline trimming cut 2 bases from V and 5 bases from J; bases unmatched to any gene: 0. This CDR3 has 12 residues. CDR1 SNHLY and CDR2 FYNNEI come from the germline V gene. The CDR3 loop reads CASSERGDEQYF. As DNA, the CDR3 is TGTGCCAGCAGTGAACGGGGGGACGAGCAGTACTTC.